This entry is about one T cell receptor (beta chain). The entry originates in a study of blood T cell repertoires in COVID-19. Sequencing used immunoSEQ multiplex PCR; TCRdb keeps in-frame clones, though not all of them. Of 130,000 or so clones listed, 84% are singletons. The V gene end was trimmed by 3 bases and the J gene end by 4 bases; junction bases not matched to a gene: 5. This CDR3 has 16 amino acids. Germline loops: CDR1 SGHNT, CDR2 YYREEE (reference sequence). Material: PBMCs or T cells enriched from blood (not recorded which). The chain joins TRBV5-4 to TRBJ1-6; TRBD1 aligns across 9 bases. The clonotype was recovered from a woman aged 50 to 60 with acute COVID-19. The CDR3 DNA reads TGTGCCAGCAGCTCTGGACAGGGGCCATATAATTCACCCCTCCACTTT. Its protein is CASSSGQGPYNSPLHF.